Each of the 20 T cell receptor beta chains below was sequenced from the same sample in a study of T-cell memory formation after mild COVID-19. One entry per CDR3 protein results from TCRdb running MiXCR on the 5' RACE reads. This sample has under 300,000 distinct CDR3 sequences; roughly 9.4% occur once, and the top ten carry 22%. The specimen was PBMCs or a T cell subset sorted from them (not recorded which). Receptor source: a man aged 18 to 30 who had mild COVID-19 (a few samples of this study predate the infection). Cell type and time point are not known.

This clonotype was recorded at least ten times. CDR3 residues: CSATMGRGETQYF. In DNA form, the CDR3 reads TGCAGTGCTACTATGGGGAGAGGAGAGACCCAGTACTTC. The J gene is TRBJ2-5, the V gene TRBV20-1; D perhaps matches TRBD2 (5 bases). V was pared by 4 bases and J by 4 bases, with 13 bases between. The CDR3 has 13 residues. CDR1 DFQATT and CDR2 SNEGSKA come from the germline V gene (reference sequence).

This clonotype has only a few counts. This chain connects TRBV25-1 to TRBJ1-2; no definite D call. The germline V gene has CDR1 MGHDK and CDR2 SYGVNS. With 6 bases removed from V and 9 bases from J, the gap between germline ends came to 23 bases. This CDR3 region has 15 residues. The CDR3 bases are TGTGCCAGCAGCGTTAGTAGATCTAACCCCTCTAGCTACACCTTC. This encodes CASSVSRSNPSSYTF.

This clonotype has more than one count but fewer than ten. V gene TRBV12-5 combines with J gene TRBJ2-2, with D unresolved. Trimming cost V 2 bases and J 6 bases, with 16 bases left between them. This CDR3 has 16 amino acids. From germline, CDR1 is LGHNT and CDR2 FRNRAP. This CDR3 reads CASGLWDVIQSGELFF. DNA of the CDR3: TGTGCTAGTGGTTTGTGGGATGTAATCCAGTCCGGGGAGCTGTTTTTT.

The CDR3 bases are TGCAGTGCTAGGTGGCCCAGGGGCCAAGAGACCCAGTACTTC. It is translated as CSARWPRGQETQYF. The chain couples TRBV20-1 to TRBJ2-5, with D tentatively TRBD1 (6 bases). CDR1 is DFQATT and CDR2 is SNEGSKA in the germline V gene (reference sequence). V was clipped by 3 bases and J by 1 base, with 12 bases between them. The CDR3 spans 14 residues.

The V gene is TRBV3-1, the J gene TRBJ2-5; the D gene could be TRBD1 or TRBD2 (5 bases each). This CDR3 region has 13 residues. CDR1 is LGHDT, CDR2 YNNKEL, per germline (reference sequence). V gave up 3 bases and J gave up 4 bases, with 9 bases separating them. The CDR3 DNA is TGTGCCAGCAGCCATAGGGGACGAGAGACCCAGTACTTC. Residues: CASSHRGRETQYF.

This clonotype was seen repeatedly, ten times or more. The chain employs TRBV12-3 or TRBV12-4 and TRBJ2-5; D gene uncertain. The CDR3 has 14 residues. Between the trimmed V and J ends, which lost 2 bases and 2 bases, there was a span of 9 bases. The CDR3 region is CASSLPTTQETQYF. CDR3 DNA: TGTGCCAGCAGTTTACCGACAACGCAAGAGACCCAGTACTTC.

A remark on this clonotype: The junction differs from germline at one of its ends, possibly a read error. The chain links TRBV7-2 to TRBJ2-5; TRBD2 agrees at 8 bases. Germline loops: CDR1 SGHTA, CDR2 FQGNSA. CDR3 size: 12 residues. For the CDR3, the DNA is TGTGCCAGCAGCTTAGATTCCAGCGGGGGTGACTTC. This codes for CASSLDSSGGDF.

This clonotype was detected a few times. The chain couples TRBV3-1 to TRBJ1-4; D remains ambiguous. V lost 4 bases and J lost 0, with 9 bases in between. The germline V gene encodes CDR1 LGHDT and CDR2 YNNKEL (reference sequence). This CDR3 is 15 amino acids long. CDR3 coding DNA: TGTGCCAGCAGCCTCTTGTCTGCAACTAATGAAAAACTGTTTTTT. The encoded protein is CASSLLSATNEKLFF.

The chain uses TRBV27 and TRBJ1-1; D is unclear. Germline V gene data show CDR1 as MNHEY and CDR2 as SMNVEV (reference sequence). This CDR3 contains 13 residues. The V end was cut by 2 bases, the J end by 1 base, with 5 bases between. CDR3 amino acids: CASSLHRNTEAFF. The CDR3 DNA reads TGTGCCAGCAGTTTACACAGGAACACTGAAGCTTTCTTT.

The sample holds one count of this clonotype. The J gene is TRBJ1-2, the V gene TRBV7-9; D possibly corresponds to TRBD1 (5 bases). V was shortened by 0 bases and J by 3 bases, with 11 bases between the two germline ends. The germline V gene has CDR1 SEHNR and CDR2 FQNEAQ (reference sequence). CDR3 length: 15 residues. The CDR3 DNA sequence: TGTGCCAGCAGCTTAGCGGCGACAGAACACTATGGCTACACCTTC. It is translated as CASSLAATEHYGYTF.

This clonotype was seen many times. The V and J genes are TRBV4-3 and TRBJ2-6, with D tentatively TRBD1 (6 bases). Trimming removed 2 bases at V and 1 base at J, with 15 bases between. The CDR3 has 18 residues. Germline loops: CDR1 LGHNA, CDR2 YSLEER. CDR3 protein: CASSQSDRGTSGANVLTF. For the CDR3, the DNA is TGCGCCAGCAGCCAATCGGATAGAGGGACATCTGGGGCCAACGTCCTGACTTTC.

This clonotype was counted a few times. This sequence joins TRBV14 and TRBJ1-1, with D uncertain. V was cut by 3 bases and J by 5 bases, with 13 bases left in between. The CDR3 extends over 14 amino acids. CDR1 SGHDN and CDR2 FVKESK come from the germline V gene. Here the CDR3 DNA reads TGTGCCAGCAGCCATCGAGGGCGTAATACTGAAGCTTTCTTT. It codes for CASSHRGRNTEAFF.

The chain combines TRBV15 with TRBJ1-1, with a tentative D call TRBD1 (5 bases). This CDR3 is 12 amino acids long. Germline CDR1 LNHNV, CDR2 YYDKDF (reference sequence). Trimming removed 8 bases at V and 1 base at J, with 8 bases between. The CDR3 DNA is TGTGCCACCGGGGCCCGGAACACTGAAGCTTTCTTT. It yields the protein CATGARNTEAFF.

The chain is built from TRBV24-1 and TRBJ1-2; D perhaps matches TRBD1 (5 bases). CDR1 and CDR2 (germline): KGHDR, SFDVKD. This CDR3 contains 14 residues. Trimming pared 2 bases from V and 3 bases from J, leaving 9 bases between. The CDR3 spells CATSDSGRDYGYTF. In nucleotides, the CDR3 is TGTGCCACCAGTGATTCAGGGCGTGACTATGGCTACACCTTC.

This clonotype has a handful of counts. The rearrangement links TRBV20-1 to TRBJ2-1; 10 bases map to TRBD2. After removal of 0 bases from V and 8 bases from J, the junction contained 7 bases not matched to a gene. CDR3 length equals 15 residues. The germline gives CDR1 DFQATT, CDR2 SNEGSKA (reference sequence). This CDR3 is CSARDQRGGPHEQFF. The CDR3 nucleotides are TGCAGTGCTAGAGACCAGCGGGGGGGCCCCCATGAGCAGTTCTTC.

The chain couples TRBV7-6 to TRBJ1-1; the D is unclear. Trimming removed 5 bases at V and 5 bases at J, with 18 bases between. Germline values: CDR1 SGHVS, CDR2 FNYEAQ. The CDR3 totals 15 residues. The CDR3 here is CASSPGSGEETEAFF. Here the CDR3 DNA reads TGTGCCAGCAGCCCGGGGTCCGGGGAAGAGACTGAAGCTTTCTTT.

This clonotype was seen many times. This chain links TRBV12-3 or TRBV12-4 with TRBJ1-1; weak D call: TRBD1 (5 bases). The CDR3 sequence is 12 residues long. V lost 4 bases to trimming and J lost 4 bases, with 7 bases between them. The CDR3 protein is CASSSGRTEAFF. CDR3 nucleotide sequence: TGTGCCAGCAGTTCGGGGCGCACTGAAGCTTTCTTT.

There are a few counts of this clonotype. V is TRBV7-9 and J is TRBJ2-2, with D maybe TRBD2 (6 bases). Germline V gives CDR1 SEHNR, CDR2 FQNEAQ (reference sequence). V was shortened by 2 bases and J by 4 bases, with 11 bases between the two germline ends. The CDR3 is made up of 15 amino acids. The DNA for the CDR3 is TGTGCCAGCAGCTTACCCTGGGACTCCACCGGGGAGCTGTTTTTT. This codes for CASSLPWDSTGELFF.

The chain recombines TRBV5-1 with TRBJ1-1, with D unresolved. The germline V gene has CDR1 SGHRS and CDR2 YFSETQ. V dropped 0 bases and J dropped 3 bases, with 12 bases sitting between them. The CDR3 runs 15 residues. CDR3 residues: CASSLATTGDTEAFF. The CDR3 nucleotides read TGCGCCAGCAGCTTGGCCACGACCGGTGACACTGAAGCTTTCTTT.

The genes are TRBV12-3 or TRBV12-4 and TRBJ2-5; 11 bases are a match to TRBD2. The CDR3 extends over 15 amino acids. The V and J ends lost 3 bases and 4 bases, in that order; junction bases with no gene match: 4. CDR3 sequence (DNA): TGTGCCAGCAGTTTTCCTAGCGGGGGGCCAGAGACCCAGTACTTC. Protein product: CASSFPSGGPETQYF.